This TCR beta chain was observed in a study of human thymus T cells. Sequenced by immunoSEQ multiplex PCR; TCRdb stores in-frame clones only, minus some. This sample yields around 44,000 clones, of which around 94% are seen a single time; more than 0.1% belongs to the top ten. Study-wide points: Thymic and blood repertoires seemed to show skewed V and J gene use.

In germline, CDR1 is PRHDT, CDR2 FYEKMQ (reference sequence). The CDR3 is 14 residues long. V was trimmed by 4 bases and J by 0 bases, leaving 10 bases between them. Notes on this clone: The antigen is unknown.

The sample taken for sequencing was blood. This chain links TRBV13 with TRBJ2-7; D call uncertain. The sequence came from a boy in the first two years of life with a congenital heart defect but otherwise immunologically healthy. The CDR3 nucleotides are TGTGCCAGCAGCTCCCCACGGTTCTCCTACGAGCAGTACTTC. Protein sequence: CASSSPRFSYEQYF.